This T cell receptor beta chain was sequenced in a study of a mutant IDH1 vaccine in newly diagnosed glioma. On the study more broadly: Patients had received radiotherapy, temozolomide, or both previously, most receiving both.

Sequenced by immunoSEQ multiplex PCR; TCRdb stores in-frame clones only, minus some. The sample holds about 74,000 clones, 70% to 90% seen once. This clone was picked up one time. Its antigen remains unknown. Time point here: week 35, safety follow-up. Doses of 300 ug of mutant IDH1 20-mer peptide were given with topical imiquimod. The sequencing here drew on PBMCs, taken from a glioma patient whose treatment included an IDH1 peptide vaccine. This clonotype was obtained from a man aged 25 to 40 with glioma.

CDR3: CASSPRTGGARNTEAFF. Written as DNA, the CDR3 is TGTGCCAGCAGCCCGCGGACAGGGGGCGCGAGGAACACTGAAGCTTTCTTT. This chain joins TRBV7-9 and TRBJ1-1; 11 nucleotides line up with TRBD1. The junction had 9 bases not matched to a gene; V was cut back by 5 bases and J by 1 base. In germline, CDR1 is SEHNR, CDR2 FQNEAQ (reference sequence). The CDR3 extends over 17 amino acids.